This T cell receptor (beta chain) originates from a study of T-cell reconstitution after alpha-beta-depleted transplantation in children. Study findings and constraints: A year post-transplant, T-cell counts and diversity derived mostly from newly produced T cells. For some patients, TCRbeta diversity was high at day 60 because of recipient T cells and thymic progenitors that survived. Roughly two months post-transplant, alpha-beta T cells reportedly originated from several hundred graft clones that had expanded.

Trimming removed 3 bases from V and 0 bases from J, with 6 bases in between. The CDR3 extends over 14 amino acids. CDR1 MDHEN and CDR2 SYDVKM come from the germline V gene. Unique molecular identifiers featured in how the TCRbeta library was prepared. TCRdb re-analysed the PCR reads in MiXCR, keeping a single row per CDR3 protein. The table shows about 100,000 distinct CDR3 sequences, with 5.5% to 7% occurring only once. The table lists this clonotype with many counts. Its specificity is not known. This clonotype was obtained from a male patient between 2 and 10 years old who had a stem cell transplant for acute lymphoblastic leukemia, so the T cells may come from the graft donor. The sequencing here drew on PBMCs, mostly from graft donor cells, taken 360 days after TCRalphabeta/CD19-depleted stem cell transplant. V gene TRBV28 combines with J gene TRBJ2-1; unclear D gene. In DNA, the CDR3 is TGTGCCAGCAGTTTCCTTAGCTCCTACAATGAGCAGTTCTTC. It translates to CASSFLSSYNEQFF.